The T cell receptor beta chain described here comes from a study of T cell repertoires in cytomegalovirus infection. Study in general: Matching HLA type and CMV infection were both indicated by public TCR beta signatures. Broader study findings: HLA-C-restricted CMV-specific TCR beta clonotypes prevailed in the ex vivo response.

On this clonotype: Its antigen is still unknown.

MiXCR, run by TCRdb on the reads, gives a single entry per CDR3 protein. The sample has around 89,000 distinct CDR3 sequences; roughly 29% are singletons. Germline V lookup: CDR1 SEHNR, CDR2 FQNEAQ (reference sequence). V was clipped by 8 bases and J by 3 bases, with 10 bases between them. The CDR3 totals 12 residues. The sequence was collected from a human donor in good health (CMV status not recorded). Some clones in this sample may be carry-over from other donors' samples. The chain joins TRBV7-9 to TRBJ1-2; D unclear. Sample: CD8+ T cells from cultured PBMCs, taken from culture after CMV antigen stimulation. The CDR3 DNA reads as TGTGCCAGCGCCGCAGCGTACTATGGCTACACCTTC. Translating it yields CASAAAYYGYTF.